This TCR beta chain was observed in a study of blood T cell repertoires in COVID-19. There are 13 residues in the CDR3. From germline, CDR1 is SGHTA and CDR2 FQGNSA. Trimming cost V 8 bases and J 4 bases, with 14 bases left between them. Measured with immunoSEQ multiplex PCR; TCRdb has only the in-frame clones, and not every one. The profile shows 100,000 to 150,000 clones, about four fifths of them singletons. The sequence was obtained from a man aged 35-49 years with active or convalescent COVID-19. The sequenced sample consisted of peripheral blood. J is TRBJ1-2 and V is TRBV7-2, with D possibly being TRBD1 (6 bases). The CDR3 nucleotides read TGTGCCAGCCATAAACAGGGAATCTATGGCTACACCTTC. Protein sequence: CASHKQGIYGYTF.